The present TCR beta chain was sequenced within a study of blood T cell repertoires in COVID-19. Study summary: The United States, Italy and Spain supplied acute and convalescent COVID-19 samples. Sample material is recorded as cDNA or gDNA derived from T cells, B-cell-depleted T cells, or PBMCs.

This clone was counted a few times. CDR1 is MNHEY, CDR2 SVGAGI, per germline. The CDR3 extends over 12 amino acids. V lost 5 bases and J lost 8, with 10 bases in between. In the original workflow: Cell counts per sample came from amplifying reference gene primers. Produced via immunoSEQ multiplex PCR; TCRdb's table is partial and in-frame only. V and J calls and clone size follow that table, whereas D and trimming were derived from the DNA. The data show about 150,000 clones, roughly 80% seen once. The TCR was taken from a woman aged 55-69 years with acute or convalescent COVID-19. Sequencing was done on a sample of peripheral blood. The chain links TRBV6-5 to TRBJ1-5; D not certain. The CDR3 loop is CASSNLPEPQHF. CDR3 nucleotide sequence: TGTGCCAGCAGTAACTTACCAGAGCCCCAGCATTTT.